The 4 T cell receptor beta chains below come from one sample, sequenced in a study of shared clonotypes between healthy human individuals. The assay was immunoSEQ multiplex PCR, and TCRdb's table has in-frame clones only and misses some. The data show millions of clones, around nine tenths seen once. Sequenced input: naive CD4+ T cells sorted from blood. Subset defined: CD45RA+ positively selected. The origin of the receptors is a man aged 18 to 35 in good health.

This sequence joins TRBV6-6 and TRBJ1-2; D uncertain. The CDR3 has 13 amino acids. V was pared by 2 bases and J by 4 bases, with 8 bases between. Germline V CDR1 and CDR2: MNHNY, SVGAGI (reference sequence). CDR3 coding DNA: TGTGCCAGCAGTTACGAGGGTGGCTATGGCTACACCTTC. Translating gives CASSYEGGYGYTF.

This clone is a singleton in its sample. This chain uses TRBV10-3 with TRBJ1-2; 7 nucleotides agree with TRBD1. This CDR3 has 14 amino acids. V dropped 3 bases and J dropped 8; count of bases not matched to a gene: 9. The germline gives CDR1 ENHRY, CDR2 SYGVKD. The CDR3 loop reads CAISDSGTVGGYTF. The CDR3 region has the DNA TGTGCCATCAGTGATAGTGGGACAGTGGGGGGCTACACCTTC.

V gene TRBV19 combines with J gene TRBJ2-3, with 9 bases aligning to TRBD1. Germline CDR1 and CDR2: LNHDA and SQIVND (reference sequence). This CDR3 spans 16 amino acids. The V and J ends lost 5 bases and 3 bases, in that order; junction bases with no gene match: 9. CDR3 nucleotides: TGTGCCAGTAGTGATATCCCGGGACAGGGAACAGATACGCAGTATTTT. Amino acids: CASSDIPGQGTDTQYF.

The rearrangement uses TRBV7-8 and TRBJ1-2; TRBD1 aligns across 9 bases. The CDR3 sequence is 16 residues long. With 5 bases clipped from V and 7 bases from J, the junction kept 14 bases outside the gene matches. Germline V gene sequence: CDR1 SGHVS, CDR2 FQNEAQ. The CDR3 sequence: CASSKAPGQGGGGYTF. The CDR3 DNA follows: TGTGCCAGCAGCAAGGCCCCGGGACAGGGAGGCGGTGGCTACACCTTC.